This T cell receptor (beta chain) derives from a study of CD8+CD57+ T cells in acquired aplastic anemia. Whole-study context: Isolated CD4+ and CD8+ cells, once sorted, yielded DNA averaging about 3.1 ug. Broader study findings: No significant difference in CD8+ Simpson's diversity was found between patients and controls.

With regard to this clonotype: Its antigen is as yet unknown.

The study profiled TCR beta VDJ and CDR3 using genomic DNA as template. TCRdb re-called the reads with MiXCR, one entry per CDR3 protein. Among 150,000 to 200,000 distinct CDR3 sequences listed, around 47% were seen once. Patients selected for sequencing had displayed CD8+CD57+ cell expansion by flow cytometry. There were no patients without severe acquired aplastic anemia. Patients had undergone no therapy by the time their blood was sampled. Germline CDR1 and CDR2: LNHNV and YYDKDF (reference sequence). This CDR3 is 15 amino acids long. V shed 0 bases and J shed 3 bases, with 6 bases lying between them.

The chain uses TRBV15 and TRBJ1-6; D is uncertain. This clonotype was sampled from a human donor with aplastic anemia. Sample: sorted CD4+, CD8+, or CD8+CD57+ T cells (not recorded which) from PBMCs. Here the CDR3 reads CATSREAVYNSPLHF. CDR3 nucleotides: TGTGCCACCAGCAGAGAGGCAGTCTATAATTCACCCCTCCACTTT.